This T cell receptor (beta chain) was identified in a study of blood T cell repertoires in COVID-19. Study information: Sites in the United States, Italy and Spain provided acute and convalescent COVID-19 samples. T cells, B-cell-depleted T cells, or PBMCs provided the cDNA or gDNA that served as material.

As handled by the study authors: Reference gene primer amplification in the assay estimated nucleated cell counts. The method was immunoSEQ multiplex PCR; TCRdb's version includes in-frame clones alone and lacks a portion of them. V and J calls and clone size are copied from that table; D and trimming were computed from the DNA. The sample lists more than 150,000 clones; just over 85% were seen once. CDR1 SGHAT and CDR2 FQNNGV come from the germline V gene. This CDR3 comprises 12 residues. The trim removed 3 bases at V and 8 bases at J, leaving 1 base unmatched. The source of this sequence is a man in his forties or fifties with active or convalescent COVID-19. Sequences were obtained from peripheral blood. The chain combines TRBV11-2 with TRBJ1-1, with 9 bases aligning to TRBD1. The DNA for the CDR3 is TGTGCCAGCAGCTTCACAGGGGGCGAAGCTTTCTTT. It specifies CASSFTGGEAFF.